Shown below are 18 T cell receptor beta chains from a single sample sequenced in a study of PD-1 blockade in classical Hodgkin lymphoma. Each and every patient relapsed after autologous stem cell transplantation, and patients got differing brentuximab vedotin exposure. TCRdb's table, derived via immunoSEQ multiplex PCR, lists solely in-frame clones and lacks some. The repertoire holds roughly 60,000 clones, with more than 70% as singletons. The input for sequencing was peripheral blood mononuclear cells (PBMCs), taken before the second cycle of nivolumab. These receptors all stem from a human donor with classical Hodgkin lymphoma.

The genes are TRBV9 and TRBJ2-2; 9 bases are shared with TRBD1. The junction had 6 bases not matched to a gene; V was cut back by 4 bases and J by 5 bases. Germline CDR1 is SGDLS and CDR2 is YYNGEE. There are 15 residues in the CDR3. CDR3 protein: CASSQRGQGTGELFF. CDR3 bases: TGTGCCAGCAGCCAAAGGGGACAGGGAACCGGGGAGCTGTTTTTT.

In this sample, this clone turned up a few times. This rearrangement joins TRBV7-2 to TRBJ1-1, with TRBD1 as a possible D gene (5 bases). Germline CDR1 reads SGHTA; CDR2 reads FQGNSA. V was shortened by 0 bases and J by 6 bases, with 14 bases between the two germline ends. The CDR3 has 15 amino acids. CDR3 nucleotides: TGTGCCAGCAGCTTAGCGCTGGGGACGGGAGCTGAAGCTTTCTTT. Amino acids: CASSLALGTGAEAFF. The variable domain in full, with the rest retrieved from reference TRBV7-2 and TRBJ1-1, is GAGVSQSPSNKVTEKGKDVELRCDPISGHTALYWYRQSLGQGLEFLIYFQGNSAPDKSGLPSDRFSAERTGGSVSTLTIQRTQQEDSAVYLCASSLALGTGAEAFFGQGTRLTVV.

The J gene is TRBJ2-5, the V gene TRBV5-1; D assignment may be TRBD1 or TRBD2 (5 bases each). CDR1 SGHRS and CDR2 YFSETQ come from the germline V gene. Trimming cost V 3 bases and J 5 bases, with 5 bases left between them. The CDR3 covers 11 residues. This CDR3 reads CASSWGETQYF. The CDR3 region has the DNA TGCGCCAGCAGCTGGGGGGAGACCCAGTACTTC. Using reference TRBV5-1 and TRBJ2-5 for the parts outside the CDR3, the full variable domain is KAGVTQTPRYLIKTRGQQVTLSCSPISGHRSVSWYQQTPGQGLQFLFEYFSETQRNKGNFPGRFSGRQFSNSRSEMNVSTLELGDSALYLCASSWGETQYFGPGTRLLVL.

The chain has TRBV5-1 and TRBJ1-1; D is unresolved. The CDR3 runs to 15 residues. Germline CDR1 SGHRS, CDR2 YFSETQ. With 0 bases removed from V and 1 base from J, the gap between germline ends came to 10 bases. Written as DNA, the CDR3 is TGCGCCAGCAGCTTGGAGTTGGGAGCGAACACTGAAGCTTTCTTT. Translation gives CASSLELGANTEAFF. The full variable domain, its missing parts supplied by reference TRBV5-1 and TRBJ1-1, is KAGVTQTPRYLIKTRGQQVTLSCSPISGHRSVSWYQQTPGQGLQFLFEYFSETQRNKGNFPGRFSGRQFSNSRSEMNVSTLELGDSALYLCASSLELGANTEAFFGQGTRLTVV.

The chain has TRBV7-3 and TRBJ2-2, with 10 bases matching TRBD1. V was pared by 4 bases and J by 6 bases, with 20 bases of the junction left unmatched. The CDR3 is 20 residues long. From germline, CDR1 is SGHTA and CDR2 FQGTGA. The CDR3, as DNA: TGTGCCAGCAGCTCTCCCCTCGCAGGGACAGGGGTAAGGAGGGCCGGGGAGCTGTTTTTT. Translated: CASSSPLAGTGVRRAGELFF.

This clone was seen only a few times. The gene calls are TRBV19 and TRBJ1-6, with D possibly being TRBD1 (5 bases). The CDR3 contains 15 residues. Germline CDR1 is LNHDA and CDR2 is SQIVND (reference sequence). Trimming pared 3 bases from V and 7 bases from J, leaving 13 bases between. The CDR3: CASSIGRVGNSPLHF. The CDR3 coding sequence is TGTGCCAGTAGTATCGGCAGGGTCGGCAATTCACCCCTCCACTTT.

This chain joins TRBV11-3 and TRBJ2-7; D is possibly TRBD1 (6 bases). This CDR3 contains 16 residues. Trimming stripped 0 bases from V and 0 bases from J, with 12 bases between. Looked up from germline, CDR1 is SGHNT and CDR2 is YENEEA. In DNA, the CDR3 is TGTGCCAGCAGCTTAGATTCAGGGACACCCTCCTACGAGCAGTACTTC. Protein sequence: CASSLDSGTPSYEQYF. The whole variable domain, remainder taken from reference TRBV11-3 and TRBJ2-7, is EAGVVQSPRYKIIEKKQPVAFWCNPISGHNTLYWYLQNLGQGPELLIRYENEEAVDDSQLPKDRFSAERLKGVDSTLKIQPAELGDSAVYLCASSLDSGTPSYEQYFGPGTRLTVT.

This sequence joins TRBV28 and TRBJ1-5; tentatively, D is TRBD1 (5 bases). The CDR3 spans 15 residues. V was cut by 4 bases and J by 6 bases, with 16 bases left in between. From germline, CDR1 is MDHEN and CDR2 SYDVKM. The CDR3, as DNA: TGTGCCAGCAGTTCAGGCAGGGAAGGGAGTCAGCCCCAGCATTTT. This sequence encodes CASSSGREGSQPQHF.

The V call is TRBV5-1, the J call TRBJ2-4; either TRBD1 or TRBD2 may supply D (6 bases each). CDR1 and CDR2 (germline): SGHRS, YFSETQ. V dropped 1 base and J dropped 6 bases, with 8 bases sitting between them. The CDR3 spans 13 residues. The CDR3 loop is CASSLWGANIQYF. In nucleotides, the CDR3 is TGCGCCAGCAGCTTGTGGGGGGCAAACATTCAGTACTTC.

The CDR3 region is CASSLPRYNQPQHF. As DNA, the CDR3 is TGTGCCAGCAGTTTACCGCGATACAATCAGCCCCAGCATTTT. V and J are TRBV28 and TRBJ1-5; D remains unclear. The CDR3 loop spans 14 amino acids. The germline gives CDR1 MDHEN, CDR2 SYDVKM. V gave up 2 bases and J gave up 3 bases, with 8 bases separating them.

This clone has just a few counts. The V and J genes are TRBV5-1 and TRBJ2-7; D might be TRBD1 (5 bases). There are 15 residues in the CDR3. Between the trimmed V and J ends, which lost 4 bases and 0 bases, there was a span of 14 bases. Per germline, CDR1 SGHRS and CDR2 YFSETQ. The CDR3 nucleotides read TGCGCCAGCAGCCGTATTACAGGAATCTCCTACGAGCAGTACTTC. Protein sequence: CASSRITGISYEQYF.

The V call is TRBV19, the J call TRBJ2-7, with TRBD1 matching 10 bases. Germline V gene data show CDR1 as LNHDA and CDR2 as SQIVND (reference sequence). The CDR3 is 15 amino acids. V lost 4 bases and J lost 4; bases outside the gene matches: 7. CDR3 in DNA: TGTGCCAGTAGTAAAACCGGGACAGGGGAGTACGAGCAGTACTTC. Translating it yields CASSKTGTGEYEQYF.

This clone was recorded once. The rearrangement links TRBV5-1 to TRBJ2-7; D gene unclear. Per germline, CDR1 SGHRS and CDR2 YFSETQ. The CDR3 is 12 residues long. V was cut by 3 bases and J by 4 bases, with 8 bases left in between. For the CDR3, the DNA is TGCGCCAGCAGCTCCGGGCCGTACGAGCAGTACTTC. This encodes CASSSGPYEQYF.

This clone has a handful of counts. The J gene is TRBJ2-7, the V gene TRBV6-5; perhaps TRBD1 as D (6 bases). Germline assignment: CDR1 MNHEY and CDR2 SVGAGI. With 6 bases removed from V and 5 bases from J, the gap between germline ends came to 14 bases. The CDR3 has 13 residues. The CDR3 nucleotides are TGTGCCAGCAGCCGACAGGACCGGGACGAGCAGTACTTC. Amino acids: CASSRQDRDEQYF.

The chain joins TRBV5-1 to TRBJ2-1; 11 bases fit TRBD2. The germline gives CDR1 SGHRS, CDR2 YFSETQ. After removal of 4 bases from V and 7 bases from J, the junction contained 10 bases not matched to a gene. The CDR3 has 16 amino acids. In nucleotides, the CDR3 is TGCGCCAGCAGCATCTCCCTAGCGGGGGGTCGGAATGAGCAGTTCTTC. Protein: CASSISLAGGRNEQFF.

The V call is TRBV5-1, the J call TRBJ2-5; TRBD2 aligns across 8 bases. V shed 2 bases and J 2 bases; nucleotides not matched to a gene: 5. This CDR3 region has 15 residues. Germline V gene sequence: CDR1 SGHRS, CDR2 YFSETQ. The CDR3 region has the DNA TGCGCCAGCAGCTTCCGGGAGGGGTGGCAAGAGACCCAGTACTTC. Its translation is CASSFREGWQETQYF.

The genes are TRBV5-1 and TRBJ2-5, with 9 bases fitting TRBD1. Germline-derived CDR1 and CDR2 are SGHRS and YFSETQ. This CDR3 has 16 amino acids. After removal of 3 bases from V and 5 bases from J, the junction contained 11 bases not matched to a gene. In nucleotides, the CDR3 is TGCGCCAGCAGCTCGACAGGGGGACCTTTAGGTGAGACCCAGTACTTC. This codes for CASSSTGGPLGETQYF. Complete variable domain (other parts from reference TRBV5-1 and TRBJ2-5): KAGVTQTPRYLIKTRGQQVTLSCSPISGHRSVSWYQQTPGQGLQFLFEYFSETQRNKGNFPGRFSGRQFSNSRSEMNVSTLELGDSALYLCASSSTGGPLGETQYFGPGTRLLVL.

This chain uses TRBV19 with TRBJ2-7; D uncertain. The germline CDR1 and CDR2 sequences are LNHDA and SQIVND (reference sequence). The CDR3 totals 13 residues. V lost 6 bases and J lost 3, with 12 bases in between. The CDR3 DNA reads as TGTGCCAGTAGCCGCAATACGGGCTACGAGCAGTACTTC. It codes for CASSRNTGYEQYF.